This T cell receptor beta chain was found in a study of regulatory T cells in long-lasting Graves disease. In the study overall: In persistent Graves' disease, antithyroid drugs had been taken for over 5 years and TSH receptor antibodies stayed positive. Study-level points and caveats: Persistent disease exhibited a predilection for TRBV28, TRBJ1-2 and TRBJ2-5. Whereas nearly 1,000 public clonotypes were shared by new patients, persistent patients shared more, at roughly 2,500. Persistent Graves' patients possessed reduced TCR diversity relative to recently diagnosed ones.

With regard to this clonotype: Its target is unknown.

Described time point: persistent/refractory GD, antithyroid drugs over 5 years with positive TRAb. Making the TCR library involved RNA that had been extracted from PBMCs. CDR3 regions were amplified by Arm-PCR using iRepertoire HTBI primers to build TCR beta libraries. One entry per CDR3 protein, called by TCRdb with MiXCR from the multiplex PCR reads. The repertoire holds roughly 400,000 distinct CDR3 sequences, less than 25% seen once, with roughly 20% in the top ten. This CDR3 region has 13 residues. V was cut by 3 bases and J by 2 bases, with 10 bases left in between. CDR1 is DFQATT and CDR2 is SNEGSKA in the germline V gene (reference sequence).

This TCR derives from a female donor with Graves disease. The specimen comprised peripheral blood mononuclear cells (PBMCs), sampled when the disease was refractory, from a patient treated with antithyroid drugs. The chain couples TRBV20-1 to TRBJ1-2; D uncertain. CDR3 region: CSASEGPNYGYTF. The CDR3 nucleotides read TGCAGTGCTAGTGAAGGGCCCAACTATGGCTACACCTTC.